Listed here is a single T cell receptor beta chain. Its antigen is currently unknown. Repertoires were generated with immunoSEQ multiplex PCR, while TCRdb's copy carries only in-frame clones and drops some. The data contain some 130,000 clones, roughly 87% of them singletons. These data belong to a study of cytomegalovirus exposure and HLA in healthy donors. Study-wide background: It was reported in a later analysis that the same platform had been used for the 120 or so validation repertoires as for the 550 to 750 first-cohort repertoires.

Study-wide points: The study flagged some 170 TCR beta chains as cytomegalovirus-associated. Rare sequences made up most TCRs, while some public TCRs were found in many donors.

The source material was PBMCs. The sequence derives from a woman aged 18 to 35 in good health and CMV-seronegative.

CDR3 nucleotide sequence: TGTGCCAGCAGGGCTCCTCGGGGGGGGACTGAAGCTTTCTTT. Amino acid sequence: CASRAPRGGTEAFF. The chain carries TRBV25-1 and TRBJ1-1, with D possibly matching TRBD1 (5 bases). V was trimmed by 6 bases and J by 5 bases, leaving 16 bases between them. CDR1 is MGHDK and CDR2 is SYGVNS in the germline V gene. This CDR3 is 14 amino acids long.